The 23 T cell receptor beta chains below all came from one sample that was sequenced in a study of cytomegalovirus exposure and HLA in healthy donors. The PCR was carried out with 60 Vbeta primers and 13 Jbeta primers. Generated by immunoSEQ multiplex PCR, the TCRdb table keeps only in-frame clones and is missing some. Altogether 90,000 to 110,000 clones are present, over 75% being singletons, with the ten largest covering 6.9%. Sequencing used PBMCs. The receptor set was obtained from a man aged 25 to 40 in good health and CMV-seropositive.

The rearrangement links TRBV4-1 to TRBJ1-5; 7 nucleotides match TRBD1. The CDR3 is made up of 14 amino acids. The germline gives CDR1 MGHRA, CDR2 YSYEKL. V lost 4 bases to trimming and J lost 7 bases; unmatched junction nucleotides: 7. As DNA, the CDR3 is TGCGCCAGCAGCCGCCTGACAGGGAACCAGCCCCAGCATTTT. Amino acid sequence: CASSRLTGNQPQHF.

The rearrangement joins TRBV4-3 to TRBJ1-4; 12 bases line up with TRBD1. Germline CDR1 and CDR2: LGHNA and YSLEER. The V segment lost 0 bases and the J segment 10 bases; nucleotides outside the gene matches: 3. This CDR3 is built from 15 residues. The CDR3 here is CASSQDPGQGAKLFF. The CDR3 DNA is TGCGCCAGCAGCCAAGATCCGGGACAGGGGGCAAAACTGTTTTTT.

This clone was picked up a small number of times. This chain uses TRBV6-5 with TRBJ2-7, with a tentative D call TRBD1 (6 bases). V was cut by 2 bases and J by 2 bases, with 13 bases left in between. The CDR3 loop spans 15 amino acids. The V gene's germline CDR1 is MNHEY and CDR2 SVGAGI. This chain's CDR3 is CASSYRQGFPYEQYF. CDR3 DNA sequence: TGTGCCAGCAGTTACAGGCAGGGGTTCCCCTACGAGCAGTACTTC.

V is TRBV5-1 and J is TRBJ2-3, with 12 bases identical to TRBD2. Germline CDR1 reads SGHRS; CDR2 reads YFSETQ. With V trimmed by 0 bases and J by 6 bases, 2 bases remained unmatched. CDR3 length: 15 amino acids. The CDR3 nucleotides are TGCGCCAGCAGCTTGGCCGGGACTAGCGGGGATACGCAGTATTTT. Its protein is CASSLAGTSGDTQYF.

The CDR3 protein is CASSATGGGDYEQYF. In DNA, the CDR3 is TGTGCCAGCTCAGCTACAGGGGGCGGCGATTACGAGCAGTACTTC. The rearrangement uses TRBV18 and TRBJ2-7, with 9 bases fitting TRBD1. There are 15 residues in the CDR3. Per germline, CDR1 KGHSH and CDR2 LQKENI. Losses at the gene ends were 5 bases for V and 4 bases for J; bases not matched to a gene: 9.

This CDR3 is CAWTTGQGKGAQYF. In nucleotides, the CDR3 is TGTGCCTGGACAACAGGACAGGGCAAGGGGGCCCAGTACTTC. This chain joins TRBV30 and TRBJ2-5, with 8 bases aligning to TRBD1. V shed 4 bases and J 9 bases; nucleotides not matched to a gene: 13. CDR1 and CDR2 (germline): GTSNPN, SVGIG (reference sequence). CDR3 length equals 14 residues. Combining the CDR3 with reference TRBV30 and TRBJ2-5 gives the whole variable domain SQTIHQWPATLVQPVGSPLSLECTVEGTSNPNLYWYRQAAGRGLQLLFYSVGIGQISSEVPQNLSASRPQDRQFILSSKKLLLSDSGFYLCAWTTGQGKGAQYFGPGTRLLVL.

The genes are TRBV7-9 and TRBJ1-1; D remains ambiguous. V lost 11 bases and J lost 1, with 11 bases in between. The CDR3 length is 12 residues. Germline-derived CDR1 and CDR2 are SEHNR and FQNEAQ (reference sequence). The CDR3 reads CAGREENTEAFF. CDR3 DNA sequence: TGTGCCGGGAGGGAAGAGAACACTGAAGCTTTCTTT. The variable domain in full, with the rest retrieved from reference TRBV7-9 and TRBJ1-1, is DTGVSQNPRHKITKRGQNVTFRCDPISEHNRLYWYRQTLGQGPEFLTYFQNEAQLEKSRLLSDRFSAERPKGSFSTLEIQRTEQGDSAMYLCAGREENTEAFFGQGTRLTVV.

The chain is built from TRBV4-3 and TRBJ1-2; D remains unclear. The CDR3 length is 13 residues. In germline, CDR1 is LGHNA, CDR2 YSLEER. Trimming cost V 0 bases and J 8 bases, with 10 bases left between them. The CDR3, as DNA: TGCGCCAGCAGCCAAGACCTAGAAGTAGGCTACACCTTC. Translated, it gives CASSQDLEVGYTF.

As regards this clone: The sample carries other DNA sequences with the same CDR3. The chain is built from TRBV19 and TRBJ1-5; 9 positions agree with TRBD1. CDR1 is LNHDA, CDR2 SQIVND, per germline (reference sequence). V lost 6 bases to trimming and J lost 4 bases; unmatched junction nucleotides: 7. There are 15 residues in the CDR3. CDR3 region: CASRSVGQGNQPQHF. CDR3 sequence (DNA): TGTGCCAGTAGGTCGGTGGGACAGGGTAATCAGCCCCAGCATTTT.

The chain has TRBV6-1 and TRBJ2-5; TRBD2 agrees at 8 bases. Germline V gene sequence: CDR1 MNHNS, CDR2 SASEGT. Trimming at V came to 3 bases and at J to 5 bases, leaving 14 bases not matched to a gene. CDR3 length: 17 residues. CDR3 loop: CASSDSVSGGALETQYF. The CDR3 DNA is TGTGCCAGCAGTGATTCCGTGTCCGGGGGGGCCTTGGAGACCCAGTACTTC.

The CDR3 coding sequence is TGTGCAAGTCGCTTTACAACAGGGAAATCTAGCACAGATACGCAGTATTTT. It translates to CASRFTTGKSSTDTQYF. The genes are TRBV12-2 and TRBJ2-3; the table gives TRBD1 as D, unverified against the DNA. TRBV12-2 is an annotated pseudogene. The CDR3 loop spans 17 amino acids.

The CDR3 here is CASSNRQPQHF. The CDR3 coding sequence is TGTGCCAGCAGCAACAGGCAGCCCCAGCATTTT. The chain is built from TRBV28 and TRBJ1-5; D is perhaps TRBD1 (5 bases). CDR1 is MDHEN and CDR2 is SYDVKM in the germline V gene. The CDR3 spans 11 residues. Deletions cut 6 bases from V and 7 bases from J, with 7 bases between.

The rearrangement uses TRBV30 and TRBJ1-4; the D gene is possibly TRBD1 (5 bases). The CDR3 spans 13 residues. Germline V gene lookup returns CDR1 GTSNPN and CDR2 SVGIG (reference sequence). V lost 2 bases and J lost 6, with 10 bases in between. The CDR3 sequence is CAWSLRDHEKLFF. The CDR3 DNA is TGTGCCTGGAGTTTGCGGGACCATGAAAAACTGTTTTTT.

The chain is built from TRBV28 and TRBJ2-2, with 14 bases matching TRBD2. Germline values: CDR1 MDHEN, CDR2 SYDVKM. The CDR3 totals 18 residues. V lost 2 bases to trimming and J lost 4 bases; unmatched junction nucleotides: 6. CDR3 sequence: CASSLTVGLAGGTGELFF. The CDR3 DNA reads TGTGCCAGCAGTTTAACAGTTGGACTAGCGGGGGGCACCGGGGAGCTGTTTTTT.

The V call is TRBV2, the J call TRBJ2-1; no clear D. The CDR3 loop spans 13 amino acids. V was clipped by 4 bases and J by 4 bases, with 8 bases between them. The germline gives CDR1 SNHLY, CDR2 FYNNEI. In nucleotides, the CDR3 is TGTGCCAGCAGTGTCTCAGGATACAATGAGCAGTTCTTC. It codes for CASSVSGYNEQFF.

The V call is TRBV19, the J call TRBJ2-2; D unresolved. CDR3 size: 15 residues. Germline V CDR1 and CDR2: LNHDA, SQIVND (reference sequence). Trimming pared 1 base from V and 1 base from J, leaving 7 bases between. The CDR3 protein is CASSIVNGNTGELFF. CDR3 nucleotide sequence: TGTGCCAGTAGTATAGTAAACGGGAACACCGGGGAGCTGTTTTTT.

The V call is TRBV20-1, the J call TRBJ1-2; the D gene is possibly TRBD1 (5 bases). The germline V gene has CDR1 DFQATT and CDR2 SNEGSKA (reference sequence). V lost 1 base, J lost 8 bases, and 8 bases lay in between. This CDR3 is built from 11 residues. CDR3 loop: CSARAGGGYTF. CDR3 nucleotide sequence: TGCAGTGCTAGAGCGGGGGGAGGCTACACCTTC.

The chain links TRBV5-1 to TRBJ1-4; 10 bases match TRBD1. CDR1 and CDR2 (germline): SGHRS, YFSETQ. The CDR3 is made up of 17 amino acids. Trimming cost V 4 bases and J 7 bases; bases outside gene matches: 13. DNA for the CDR3: TGCGCCAGCAGCGCCGGGACAGGGGCGACTTATAGTGAAAAACTGTTTTTT. Translated, it gives CASSAGTGATYSEKLFF. Supplemented by reference TRBV5-1 and TRBJ1-4, the full variable domain reads KAGVTQTPRYLIKTRGQQVTLSCSPISGHRSVSWYQQTPGQGLQFLFEYFSETQRNKGNFPGRFSGRQFSNSRSEMNVSTLELGDSALYLCASSAGTGATYSEKLFFGSGTQLSVL.

This clone showed up just once. The rearrangement links TRBV27 to TRBJ2-5; D possibly corresponds to TRBD1 (6 bases). The CDR3 has 14 residues. Trimming removed 4 bases from V and 1 base from J, with 10 bases in between. CDR1 is MNHEY and CDR2 is SMNVEV in the germline V gene (reference sequence). CDR3 DNA sequence: TGTGCCAGCAGTTCCTACAGGGCCCAAGAGACCCAGTACTTC. Its translation is CASSSYRAQETQYF.

This clone was counted between two and nine times. V usage is TRBV4-1 and J usage is TRBJ1-2; D call uncertain. V was shortened by 4 bases and J by 5 bases, with 5 bases between the two germline ends. Germline CDR1 and CDR2: MGHRA and YSYEKL. This CDR3 comprises 11 residues. The chain's CDR3 is CASSPGYGYTF. Here the CDR3 DNA reads TGCGCCAGCAGCCCCGGTTATGGCTACACCTTC.

This clone was counted a few times. The V gene is TRBV4-3, the J gene TRBJ2-3; 8 bases match TRBD2. Looked up from germline, CDR1 is LGHNA and CDR2 is YSLEER. The CDR3 loop spans 15 amino acids. V lost 0 bases to trimming and J lost 6 bases; unmatched junction nucleotides: 5. The CDR3 coding sequence is TGCGCCAGCAGCCAAGATCGGGGGGGCGGGGATACGCAGTATTTT. Amino acid sequence: CASSQDRGGGDTQYF.

This chain connects TRBV9 to TRBJ2-2; 7 bases are shared with TRBD2. Germline V gene sequence: CDR1 SGDLS, CDR2 YYNGEE. Trimming took 4 bases from V and 6 from J; bases not matched to a gene: 12. The CDR3 length is 16 residues. The CDR3 spells CASSPPGRAESGELFF. The DNA of the CDR3 is TGTGCCAGCAGCCCTCCTGGGAGGGCAGAATCCGGGGAGCTGTTTTTT.

This clone was seen once. This chain links TRBV6-4 with TRBJ1-1; possibly TRBD1 for D (5 bases). The CDR3 totals 14 residues. In germline, CDR1 is MRHNA, CDR2 SNTAGT. Deletions cut 6 bases from V and 0 bases from J, with 11 bases between. CDR3 sequence: CASRPQAMNTEAFF. CDR3 nucleotides: TGTGCCAGCAGGCCACAGGCAATGAACACTGAAGCTTTCTTT.